The 12 T cell receptor beta chains listed next were all sequenced from one sample in a study of blood T cell repertoires in COVID-19. TCRdb's table, derived via immunoSEQ multiplex PCR, lists solely in-frame clones and lacks some. The sample records some 300,000 clones, approximately 90% being singletons. The sequenced material came from PBMCs or T cells enriched from blood (not recorded which). All receptors derive from a woman aged 40-49 years who had recovered from COVID-19.

The chain links TRBV9 to TRBJ2-7, with D maybe TRBD2 (5 bases). V was trimmed by 4 bases and J by 2 bases, leaving 13 bases between them. Germline V gene data show CDR1 as SGDLS and CDR2 as YYNGEE. This CDR3 contains 14 residues. CDR3 sequence reads: CASSKSGTTYEQYF. DNA for the CDR3: TGTGCCAGCAGCAAAAGCGGTACCACCTACGAGCAGTACTTC.

V is TRBV3-1 (or the pseudogene TRBV3-2) and J is TRBJ2-7; TRBD2 might be the D (5 bases). V was trimmed by 4 bases and J by 0 bases, leaving 10 bases between them. CDR1 and CDR2 from the germline V gene are LGHDT and YNNKEL (reference sequence). The CDR3 has 14 amino acids. CDR3 loop: CASSPPGISYEQYF. The CDR3, as DNA: TGTGCCAGCAGCCCCCCCGGGATCTCCTACGAGCAGTACTTC.

The chain recombines TRBV19 with TRBJ1-3; 7 bases agree with TRBD1. Unmatched junction bases numbered 7, after V lost 5 bases and J lost 0 bases. Germline lookup yields CDR1 LNHDA and CDR2 SQIVND (reference sequence). The CDR3 loop spans 16 amino acids. This chain's CDR3 is CASSLRQGLSGNTIYF. The CDR3 region has the DNA TGTGCCAGTAGTTTGCGACAGGGTCTCTCTGGAAACACCATATATTTT.

V usage is TRBV6-5 and J usage is TRBJ1-2; D ambiguous. This CDR3 has 14 amino acids. In germline, CDR1 is MNHEY, CDR2 SVGAGI. The ends were cut back, 2 bases at V and 4 bases at J, with 11 bases in the middle. The CDR3 region is CASSYTARSYGYTF. The CDR3 coding sequence is TGTGCCAGCAGTTACACGGCCCGGAGCTATGGCTACACCTTC.

This sequence joins TRBV6-5 and TRBJ1-2, with TRBD1 identical over 7 bases. Germline V CDR1 and CDR2: MNHEY, SVGAGI. The CDR3 extends over 13 amino acids. Germline trimming cut 6 bases from V and 6 bases from J; bases unmatched to any gene: 7. CDR3 residues: CASSPSQGDGYTF. In DNA form, the CDR3 reads TGTGCCAGCAGCCCCTCCCAGGGGGATGGCTACACCTTC.

The DNA for the CDR3 is TGTGCCAGCAGCTTAATTGCGGGGACAGGGATGGATACGCAGTATTTT. It encodes CASSLIAGTGMDTQYF. This chain uses TRBV7-3 with TRBJ2-3; 9 bases line up with TRBD1. V was pared by 1 base and J by 6 bases, with 8 bases of the junction left unmatched. Per the germline V gene, CDR1 is SGHTA and CDR2 is FQGTGA. The CDR3 consists of 16 residues.

The chain has TRBV3-1 (or the pseudogene TRBV3-2) and TRBJ2-1, with 8 positions matching TRBD2. V shed 4 bases and J 5 bases; nucleotides not matched to a gene: 1. This CDR3 spans 13 amino acids. Germline values: CDR1 LGHDT, CDR2 YNNKEL (reference sequence). The CDR3: CASSLGLDNEQFF. The CDR3 DNA reads TGTGCCAGCAGCCTGGGACTAGACAATGAGCAGTTCTTC.

The chain has TRBV12-3 or TRBV12-4 and TRBJ2-7; D is unclear. This CDR3 contains 13 residues. V lost 3 bases and J 2 bases, leaving 8 bases between the germline ends. CDR3 region: CASSFGGPYEQYF. CDR3 DNA sequence: TGTGCCAGCAGTTTCGGCGGCCCCTACGAGCAGTACTTC.

The chain joins TRBV4-3 to TRBJ1-1; 8 bases are a match to TRBD1. Germline trimming cut 4 bases from V and 9 bases from J; bases unmatched to any gene: 7. Germline CDR1 and CDR2: LGHNA and YSLEER. This CDR3 is built from 13 residues. The DNA for the CDR3 is TGCGCCAGCAGCCCTTACCAGGGGGCCCAAGCTTTCTTT. Its protein product is CASSPYQGAQAFF.

The CDR3 DNA follows: TGTGCCAGCAGCCTTGACAGTTACAATGAGCAGTTCTTC. This translates into CASSLDSYNEQFF. The genes are TRBV7-2 and TRBJ2-1; perhaps TRBD1 as D (5 bases). Germline V lookup: CDR1 SGHTA, CDR2 FQGNSA. The germline V and J ends were trimmed by 5 bases and 4 bases, with 9 bases remaining between them. This CDR3 region has 13 residues.

The chain has TRBV6-2 or TRBV6-3 and TRBJ2-7; 7 bases agree with TRBD1. Trimming took 5 bases from V and 3 from J; bases not matched to a gene: 7. The CDR3 loop spans 14 amino acids. Germline loops: CDR1 MNHEY, CDR2 SVGEGT. The CDR3 here is CASSTDRVIYEQYF. For the CDR3, the DNA is TGTGCCAGCAGTACCGACAGGGTTATCTACGAGCAGTACTTC.

The J gene is TRBJ2-3, the V gene TRBV6-4, with D tentatively TRBD2 (6 bases). In germline, CDR1 is MRHNA, CDR2 SNTAGT. CDR3 size: 14 residues. The V gene lost 3 bases and the J gene lost 0 bases, with 7 bases spanning the gap. CDR3 protein: CASSEGGSTDTQYF. As DNA, the CDR3 is TGTGCCAGCAGTGAGGGGGGAAGCACAGATACGCAGTATTTT.